The 13 T cell receptor beta chains below all came from one sample that was sequenced in a study of CD8 T cells in Susac syndrome. RNA amounts of roughly 0.45 to 1 ug underwent reverse transcription with random hexamers. TCRdb passed the immunoSEQ multiplex PCR reads through MiXCR, listing each CDR3 protein once. The sample yields approximately 110,000 distinct CDR3 sequences, roughly 96% seen once. Sequences were obtained from CD4+ T cells from PBMCs. The receptors were sampled from a human donor in good health.

The V and J genes are TRBV3-1 and TRBJ2-2; TRBD2 matches at 7 bases. V was pared by 1 base and J by 0 bases, with 2 bases of the junction left unmatched. The germline V gene encodes CDR1 LGHDT and CDR2 YNNKEL (reference sequence). The CDR3 covers 16 residues. The CDR3 sequence: CASSQVRGANTGELFF. CDR3 in DNA: TGTGCCAGCAGCCAAGTCCGGGGGGCGAACACCGGGGAGCTGTTTTTT.

In DNA, the CDR3 is TGTGCCAGCTCACCGGGAAGAGCCGGGACCCAGTACTTC. Protein sequence: CASSPGRAGTQYF. The chain employs TRBV18 and TRBJ2-5; no reliable D call. The germline V gene encodes CDR1 KGHSH and CDR2 LQKENI. V gave up 3 bases and J gave up 7 bases, with 12 bases separating them. This CDR3 spans 13 amino acids.

V and J are TRBV4-3 and TRBJ2-3; D call uncertain. The germline V gene has CDR1 LGHNA and CDR2 YSLEER. Deletions cut 0 bases from V and 1 base from J, with 5 bases between. This CDR3 is built from 14 residues. The CDR3 nucleotides are TGCGCCAGCAGCCAAGAATCGCGCACAGATACGCAGTATTTT. This codes for CASSQESRTDTQYF.

The chain combines TRBV18 with TRBJ2-7, with D possibly called TRBD1 or TRBD2 (5 bases each). Germline-derived CDR1 and CDR2 are KGHSH and LQKENI. Deletions cut 2 bases from V and 1 base from J, with 12 bases between. The CDR3 runs to 15 residues. The CDR3 DNA follows: TGTGCCAGCTCACCAGAGGGGCCAGCATCCTACGAGCAGTACTTC. It codes for CASSPEGPASYEQYF.

V usage is TRBV4-3 and J usage is TRBJ2-7; a possible D gene is TRBD2 (6 bases). Deletions cut 4 bases from V and 1 base from J, with 14 bases between. CDR3 length: 15 amino acids. Germline assignment: CDR1 LGHNA and CDR2 YSLEER. The CDR3 bases are TGCGCCAGCAGCCTGTGGCGGGGCGGGTCCTACGAGCAGTACTTC. It encodes CASSLWRGGSYEQYF.

The gene calls are TRBV28 and TRBJ2-5; TRBD1 matches 8 bases. CDR1 and CDR2 (germline): MDHEN, SYDVKM. The CDR3 consists of 16 residues. The junction had 10 bases not matched to a gene; V was cut back by 3 bases and J by 4 bases. CDR3 nucleotides: TGTGCCAGCAGTTTGGTAGGACAGGGAATGAGAGAGACCCAGTACTTC. This sequence encodes CASSLVGQGMRETQYF.

This clonotype has a single count. The chain links TRBV29-1 to TRBJ1-5; D is unresolved. Germline CDR1 SQVTM, CDR2 ANQGSEA. The V end lost 5 bases, the J end lost 7 bases, and 21 bases lay between the germline ends. The CDR3 runs 15 residues. The CDR3 DNA sequence: TGCAGCGTTTCTAGAACCCAAACGGGAAGGCAGCCCCAGCATTTT. This codes for CSVSRTQTGRQPQHF.

The rearrangement links TRBV19 to TRBJ2-7, with 11 bases lining up with TRBD2. The CDR3 length is 17 residues. Germline V gives CDR1 LNHDA, CDR2 SQIVND (reference sequence). V shed 6 bases and J 0 bases; nucleotides not matched to a gene: 10. The CDR3 loop reads CASRTKTTSGSSYEQYF. In nucleotides, the CDR3 is TGTGCCAGTAGAACCAAGACCACTAGCGGGAGCTCCTACGAGCAGTACTTC.

This chain joins TRBV5-1 and TRBJ1-1; D remains ambiguous. This CDR3 is built from 13 residues. Germline CDR1 and CDR2: SGHRS and YFSETQ. Trimming pared 4 bases from V and 3 bases from J, leaving 10 bases between. CDR3 protein: CASSPPLDTEAFF. The DNA of the CDR3 is TGCGCCAGCAGCCCACCCTTGGACACTGAAGCTTTCTTT.

This clonotype appeared a single time. This chain connects TRBV11-2 to TRBJ1-2, with D uncertain. Germline CDR1 reads SGHAT; CDR2 reads FQNNGV. The CDR3 extends over 13 amino acids. V shed 6 bases and J shed 1 base, with 9 bases lying between them. CDR3 sequence: CASSRSHNYGYTF. The CDR3 DNA follows: TGTGCCAGCAGTCGATCTCATAACTATGGCTACACCTTC.

This chain connects TRBV5-4 to TRBJ2-5; 14 bases map to TRBD2. This CDR3 has 18 residues. Trimming took 1 base from V and 2 from J; bases not matched to a gene: 7. CDR1 is SGHNT and CDR2 is YYREEE in the germline V gene (reference sequence). The CDR3 loop reads CASSLKTSGRGTQETQYF. The CDR3 DNA follows: TGTGCCAGCAGCTTGAAGACTAGCGGGAGGGGGACTCAAGAGACCCAGTACTTC.

The chain carries TRBV6-6 and TRBJ1-4; D is undetermined. The V and J ends lost 4 bases and 16 bases respectively, with 19 bases between them. This CDR3 spans 13 amino acids. Germline-derived CDR1 and CDR2 are MNHNY and SVGAGI (reference sequence). CDR3 sequence reads: CASSSPPDSGPFF. The CDR3 DNA sequence: TGTGCCAGCAGTTCTCCTCCGGACTCTGGGCCGTTTTTT.

The chain combines TRBV29-1 with TRBJ1-3, with D possibly TRBD1 on 5 matching bases. The V and J ends lost 5 bases and 2 bases respectively, with 10 bases between them. Germline V gene data show CDR1 as SQVTM and CDR2 as ANQGSEA. This CDR3 is built from 13 residues. The CDR3 sequence: CSVTDKAGNTIYF. CDR3 DNA: TGCAGCGTTACGGACAAGGCTGGAAACACCATATATTTT.